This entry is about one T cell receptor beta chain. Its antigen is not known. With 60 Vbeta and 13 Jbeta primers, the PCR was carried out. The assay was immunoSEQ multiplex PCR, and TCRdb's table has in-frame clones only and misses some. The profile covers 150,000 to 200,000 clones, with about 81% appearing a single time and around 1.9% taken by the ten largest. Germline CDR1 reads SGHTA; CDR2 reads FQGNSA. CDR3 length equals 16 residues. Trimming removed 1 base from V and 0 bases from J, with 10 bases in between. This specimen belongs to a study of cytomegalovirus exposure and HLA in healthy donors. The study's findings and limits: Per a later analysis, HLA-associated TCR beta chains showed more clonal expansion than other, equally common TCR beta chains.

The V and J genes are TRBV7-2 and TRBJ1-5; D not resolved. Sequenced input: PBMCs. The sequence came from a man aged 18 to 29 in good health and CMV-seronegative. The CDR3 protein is CASSLVGRHSNQPQHF. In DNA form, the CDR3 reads TGTGCCAGCAGCTTAGTTGGCAGACATAGCAATCAGCCCCAGCATTTT.